These 6 T cell receptor beta chains were sequenced from one sample in a study of blood T cell repertoires in COVID-19. Measured with immunoSEQ multiplex PCR; TCRdb has only the in-frame clones, and not every one. This table has just over 250,000 clones, around 84% appearing once. Specimen: PBMCs or T cells enriched from blood (not recorded which). The receptors originated from a man younger than 40 with acute COVID-19.

This chain links TRBV14 with TRBJ1-2, with no clear D. From germline, CDR1 is SGHDN and CDR2 FVKESK. The CDR3 is 13 residues long. V was trimmed by 1 base and J by 4 bases, leaving 7 bases between them. DNA for the CDR3: TGTGCCAGCAGCCAAGTCGAGGGCTATGGCTACACCTTC. It translates to CASSQVEGYGYTF. Looking up the rest from reference TRBV14 and TRBJ1-2 gives the full variable domain: EAGVTQFPSHSVIEKGQTVTLRCDPISGHDNLYWYRRVMGKEIKFLLHFVKESKQDESGMPNNRFLAERTGGTYSTLKVQPAELEDSGVYFCASSQVEGYGYTFGSGTRLTVV.

The chain recombines TRBV13 with TRBJ2-7; D is perhaps TRBD1 (5 bases). Trimming removed 0 bases at V and 9 bases at J, with 15 bases between. The CDR3 is 14 residues long. Germline CDR1 is PRHDT and CDR2 is FYEKMQ (reference sequence). The CDR3 DNA follows: TGTGCCAGCAGCTTAGGAACCAGGGCCTTAGGGCAGTACGTC. This encodes CASSLGTRALGQYV.

The chain employs TRBV5-1 and TRBJ1-5; D remains unclear. CDR1 is SGHRS and CDR2 is YFSETQ in the germline V gene. V dropped 0 bases and J dropped 0 bases, with 7 bases sitting between them. There are 15 residues in the CDR3. DNA for the CDR3: TGCGCCAGCAGCTTGGGAGGGTTTAGCAATCAGCCCCAGCATTTT. Protein sequence: CASSLGGFSNQPQHF.

This clone showed up many times. This chain joins TRBV27 and TRBJ2-6; possibly TRBD2 for D (5 bases). Germline-derived CDR1 and CDR2 are MNHEY and SMNVEV (reference sequence). V shed 6 bases and J shed 0 bases, with 21 bases lying between them. This CDR3 is built from 19 residues. CDR3 nucleotides: TGTGCCAGCAGGGGAACCGGGATCCCCCCCTTCTCTGGGGCCAACGTCCTGACTTTC. Encoded protein: CASRGTGIPPFSGANVLTF. The variable domain in full, with the rest retrieved from reference TRBV27 and TRBJ2-6, is EAQVTQNPRYLITVTGKKLTVTCSQNMNHEYMSWYRQDPGLGLRQIYYSMNVEVTDKGDVPEGYKVSRKEKRNFPLILESPSPNQTSLYFCASRGTGIPPFSGANVLTFGAGSRLTVL.

The chain has TRBV29-1 and TRBJ2-1; no reliable D call. Germline V gene data show CDR1 as SQVTM and CDR2 as ANQGSEA. The V and J ends lost 3 bases and 13 bases respectively, with 10 bases between them. This CDR3 contains 10 residues. The CDR3 sequence: CSVENMSQFF. The CDR3 bases are TGCAGCGTTGAGAACATGTCACAGTTCTTC.

This chain links TRBV30 with TRBJ1-1; 7 nucleotides line up with TRBD1. Losses at the gene ends were 1 base for V and 3 bases for J; bases not matched to a gene: 5. CDR1 GTSNPN and CDR2 SVGIG come from the germline V gene (reference sequence). This CDR3 is 14 amino acids long. In DNA, the CDR3 is TGTGCCTGGAGTGCACCAGACAGGGACACTGAAGCTTTCTTT. This sequence encodes CAWSAPDRDTEAFF.